This T cell receptor (beta chain) was identified in a study of preoperative IRX-2 immunotherapy in early breast cancer. CDR3 length: 19 amino acids. Documented treatment: preoperative locoregional IRX-2 cytokine immunotherapy. Only in-frame clones appear in the TCRdb table, and some are missing; sequencing was by immunoSEQ multiplex PCR. The table has around 60,000 clones, roughly 94% seen once. The chain uses TRBV21-1 and TRBJ2-2; the table calls TRBD2, which could not be checked here. TRBV21-1 is given as a pseudogene. Collection took place from a patient treated with IRX-2 immunotherapy. The receptor was derived from a human donor with breast cancer. CDR3 sequence (DNA): TGTGCCAGCAGCACACTCCTATTTAGGGGGGGTTTAGACACCGGGGAGCTGTTTTTT. It is translated as CASSTLLFRGGLDTGELFF.